The rows below give T cell receptor beta chains drawn from one sample of a study of tumor and adjacent non-tumor tissue in lung cancer. TCRdb re-called the multiplex PCR reads with MiXCR, one entry per CDR3 protein. This table holds about 200,000 distinct CDR3 sequences, 60% to 85% found once. Source material: lung tumor tissue. The origin of the receptors is a man between 60 and 75 years old with non-small cell lung cancer. CDR3s include the opening cysteine and the closing phenylalanine or tryptophan. D genes are given only for firm matches. Size values are once, few and many counts, or a class for expanded clones, and some rows have none.

d_call,v_call,clone_size,j_call,cdr3_aa,cdr3_nt
TRBD1,TRBV11-2,many,TRBJ1-6,CATDRGTNSPLHF,TGTGCCACCGACAGGGGTACCAATTCACCCCTCCACTTT
TRBD1,TRBV20-1,many,TRBJ1-5,CSASNPGTDQPQHF,TGCAGTGCTAGCAACCCCGGGACAGATCAGCCCCAGCATTTT
.,TRBV13,few,TRBJ2-5,CASSEPEQETQYF,TGTGCCAGCAGCGAGCCAGAACAAGAGACCCAGTACTTC
.,TRBV11-2,.,TRBJ2-1,CASSLDPGSVHEQFF,TGTGCCAGTAGCTTAGATCCAGGGTCGGTACATGAGCAGTTCTTC
TRBD1,TRBV20-1,.,TRBJ1-2,CSAGTGDPYGYTF,TGCAGTGCTGGGACAGGAGATCCCTATGGCTACACCTTC
.,TRBV12-3/TRBV12-4,.,TRBJ2-3,CASSAGTANTDTQYF,TGTGCCAGCAGCGCCGGGACTGCCAACACAGATACGCAGTATTTT
TRBD2,TRBV11-3,.,TRBJ2-5,CASSLSGRDETQYF,TGTGCCAGCAGTCTTAGCGGGAGGGATGAGACCCAGTACTTC
.,TRBV11-3,.,TRBJ1-1,CASNSIPSTEAFF,TGTGCCAGCAACTCAATCCCGTCCACTGAGGCTTTCTTT
.,TRBV5-8,.,TRBJ1-2,CTSSLINHGYTF,TGTACCAGCAGCCTGATTAACCATGGCTACACCTTC
TRBD1,TRBV29-1,.,TRBJ1-2,CSVARTGGYSYTF,TGCAGCGTTGCACGGACAGGGGGCTATAGCTACACCTTC
.,TRBV11-3,.,TRBJ2-7,CASSLDLDGYEQYF,TGTGCCAGCAGTTTAGATCTGGACGGCTACGAGCAGTACTTC
.,TRBV4-2,.,TRBJ1-6,CTSSPLLNSPLHF,TGTACCAGCAGCCCGCTATTAAATTCACCCCTCCACTTT
TRBD1,TRBV12-5,.,TRBJ1-2,CASGPPEGGSGYTF,TGTGCTAGTGGTCCCCCTGAAGGGGGCTCCGGCTACACCTTC
.,TRBV6-5,.,TRBJ2-3,CAISYGVSSTDKQYF,TGTGCCATCAGTTACGGGGTATCTAGCACAGATAAGCAGTATTTT
TRBD1,TRBV11-2,.,TRBJ2-5,CASRSTGVETHYF,TGTGCCAGCAGATCTACAGGGGTAGAGACCCACTACTTC
.,TRBV12-3/TRBV12-4,.,TRBJ1-5,CASGDKDGNQPQHF,TGTGCCAGCGGGGACAAAGATGGCAATCAGCCCCAGCATTTT
.,TRBV15,.,TRBJ2-3,CATSRGYSSPPSTDTLYF,TGTGCCACCAGCAGAGGCTATAGTTCGCCACCTAGCACAGATACGCTGTATTTT
.,TRBV20-1,many,TRBJ1-3,CSARVGVDTIYF,TGCAGTGCTAGAGTAGGGGTTGACACCATATATTTT
TRBD1,TRBV11-1,.,TRBJ2-2,CVSSQYAEQGMNTGELFF,TGTGTCAGCAGCCAATACGCGGAACAGGGGATGAACACCGGGGAGCTGTTTTTT
.,TRBV11-2,.,TRBJ1-1,CASSLIARGTEAVF,TGTGCCAGCAGCTTAATCGCGAGGGGCACTGAAGCTGTCTTT
.,TRBV4-1,.,TRBJ2-5,CASSQAQGRVWGIETQYF,TGCGCCAGCAGCCAAGCGCAGGGTAGAGTATGGGGAATAGAGACCCAGTACTTC
.,TRBV11-2,.,TRBJ2-1,CASIDHTGREQFF,TGTGCCAGCATCGACCATACAGGGCGTGAGCAATTCTTC
TRBD1,TRBV28,.,TRBJ2-7,CASSFKGQVYEQYF,TGTGCCAGCAGTTTTAAGGGACAGGTCTACGAGCAGTACTTC
TRBD1,TRBV29-1,many,TRBJ1-1,CSVEVGTGNTEAFF,TGCAGCGTTGAAGTTGGGACAGGCAACACTGAAGCTTTCTTT
.,TRBV6-1,.,TRBJ2-7,CASSEDYGTGSYKQYF,TGTGCCAGCAGTGAAGATTATGGGACGGGATCTTACAAGCAGTACTTC
.,TRBV6-2/TRBV6-3,once,TRBJ2-5,CASRDSNGVETQYF,TGTGCCAGCCGGGACTCAAACGGGGTAGAGACCCAGTACTTC
.,TRBV12-3/TRBV12-4,.,TRBJ2-3,CASSFSGPSATDTQYF,TGTGCCAGCAGTTTTAGCGGCCCCAGCGCCACAGATACGCAGTATTTT
.,TRBV4-3,few,TRBJ1-2,CASSPTVPTGTSNYGYTF,TGCGCCAGCAGCCCTACAGTGCCCACCGGGACATCTAACTATGGCTACACCTTC
TRBD1,TRBV20-1,many,TRBJ1-5,CSASSRQGWQPQHF,TGCAGTGCTTCCTCTAGACAGGGCTGGCAGCCCCAGCATTTT
.,TRBV5-6,.,TRBJ2-2,CASGSLAGWDTGELFF,TGTGCCAGCGGCTCCTTAGCAGGATGGGACACCGGGGAGCTGTTTTTT
.,TRBV20-1,.,TRBJ1-1,CSAHSGNTEALF,TGCAGTGCCCATTCGGGCAATACTGAAGCTTTATTT
.,TRBV11-2,.,TRBJ2-1,CTSSPGLSSYNEQFF,TGTACCAGCAGTCCGGGACTCAGCTCCTACAATGAGCAGTTCTTC
.,TRBV12-3/TRBV12-4,.,TRBJ1-5,CASSLADSVAFSNQPQHF,TGTGCCAGTAGTTTAGCGGATTCGGTAGCGTTTAGCAATCAGCCCCAGCATTTT
TRBD1,TRBV4-3,.,TRBJ2-7,CPSSQVYRGPYEQYF,TGCCCCAGCAGCCAAGTCTACAGGGGGCCCTACGAGCAGTACTTC
TRBD1,TRBV7-8,few,TRBJ1-2,CASSLLATGADTF,TGTGCCAGCAGCTTATTGGCCACAGGGGCAGACACCTTC
.,TRBV12-3/TRBV12-4,many,TRBJ2-7,CASMRGGTYEQYF,TGTGCCAGCATGCGCGGCGGAACCTACGAGCAGTACTTC
.,TRBV12-3/TRBV12-4,.,TRBJ1-1,CASTQPGGVAEAFF,TGTGCCAGCACGCAACCCGGGGGTGTCGCTGAAGCTTTCTTT
.,TRBV5-6,.,TRBJ1-1,CASSLVGSEAFF,TGTGCCAGCAGCTTGGTAGGGAGTGAAGCTTTCTTT
TRBD1,TRBV20-1,.,TRBJ1-1,CSDRPLPRQGDTEAFF,TGCAGTGATAGACCTCTTCCCAGACAGGGGGACACTGAAGCTTTCTTT
.,TRBV20-1,.,TRBJ1-5,CSARQSNQPRHF,TGCAGTGCTCGACAGAGTAATCAGCCCCGGCATTTT
.,TRBV11-2,.,TRBJ1-2,CASSPSPRASMSYTF,TGTGCCAGTAGCCCCTCCCCGAGGGCGAGTATGAGCTACACCTTC
.,TRBV24-1,.,TRBJ2-3,CATSGRAGQGTDTQYF,TGTGCCACCAGTGGGAGGGCAGGACAGGGCACAGATACGCAGTATTTT
.,TRBV29-1,.,TRBJ2-2,CSATGTLNTGELFF,TGCAGCGCGACCGGGACACTGAACACCGGGGAGCTGTTTTTT